These 20 T cell receptor beta chains were sequenced from one sample in a study of patients and donors after allogeneic stem cell transplantation (dated by TCRdb to the early 2020s). Library generation was performed with RT-PCR. Sequencing instrument: NextSeq 550. TCRdb reran the public reads through fastp at Q25 and MiXCR, keeping productive beta chains. Each entry merges the rows of one CDR3 protein and shows their most common DNA and genes. Across this sample there are under 200,000 distinct CDR3 sequences, with 30% seen only once. In total, the top ten clones hold under 3.5% of the sample. Material: blood, either unsorted or a sorted T cell fraction (not recorded which). All receptors derive from a human donor who was either an allogeneic HSCT recipient or a stem cell or donor lymphocyte infusion donor (not recorded which). It is not recorded whose cells these are; they may come from a transplant donor.

This clonotype was picked up one time. V is TRBV7-9 and J is TRBJ2-7, with D perhaps being TRBD1 or TRBD2 (5 bases each). CDR1 is SEHNR, CDR2 FQNEAQ, per germline (reference sequence). The CDR3 contains 12 residues. V was trimmed by 4 bases and J by 5 bases, leaving 9 bases between them. In DNA form, the CDR3 reads TGTGCCAGCAGCTCCCAGGGACACGAGCAGTACTTC. It codes for CASSSQGHEQYF.

This clonotype came up many times. The CDR3 DNA sequence: TGTGCCAGCAGCTTATGGGCCCACAGGGACCTTAACTATGGCTACACCTTC. This sequence encodes CASSLWAHRDLNYGYTF. V usage is TRBV11-2 and J usage is TRBJ1-2; D may be TRBD1 (6 bases). Deletions cut 2 bases from V and 1 base from J, with 17 bases between. CDR1 and CDR2 (germline): SGHAT, FQNNGV. The CDR3 is made up of 17 amino acids.

This sequence joins TRBV5-1 and TRBJ2-1; no firm D call. The germline V and J ends were trimmed by 8 bases and 0 bases, with 12 bases remaining between them. CDR1 is SGHRS, CDR2 YFSETQ, per germline. The CDR3 consists of 14 residues. CDR3 in amino acids: CARSKSSSYNEQFF. As DNA, the CDR3 is TGCGCCAGATCGAAGTCGAGCTCCTACAATGAGCAGTTCTTC.

V gene TRBV4-3 combines with J gene TRBJ1-5; 7 nucleotides agree with TRBD1. Germline CDR1 LGHNA, CDR2 YSLEER. The J segment lost 3 bases and the V segment lost 1 base, leaving 3 bases of the junction unmatched. CDR3 length equals 15 residues. CDR3 region: CASSQGGQFNQPQHF. CDR3 coding DNA: TGCGCCAGCAGCCAAGGGGGACAGTTCAATCAGCCCCAGCATTTT.

This clonotype was detected a few times. The rearrangement links TRBV7-6 to TRBJ1-2, with D perhaps TRBD1 (5 bases). V lost 1 base and J 2 bases, leaving 23 bases between the germline ends. CDR1 and CDR2 from the germline V gene are SGHVS and FNYEAQ. This CDR3 spans 19 amino acids. CDR3 protein: CASSLEKGSTGRGNYGYTF. The CDR3 bases are TGTGCCAGCAGCTTAGAAAAAGGATCGACGGGACGCGGGAACTATGGCTACACCTTC.

The CDR3 protein is CASSFPRGAGDSPLHF. As DNA, the CDR3 is TGTGCCAGCAGTTTCCCTAGGGGGGCAGGGGATTCACCCCTCCACTTT. The chain employs TRBV28 and TRBJ1-6; a weak D match, TRBD1 (6 bases). V was shortened by 3 bases and J by 8 bases, with 17 bases between the two germline ends. CDR1 and CDR2 (germline): MDHEN, SYDVKM. The CDR3 runs to 16 residues. Together with reference TRBV28 and TRBJ1-6, the CDR3 gives the full variable domain: DVKVTQSSRYLVKRTGEKVFLECVQDMDHENMFWYRQDPGLGLRLIYFSYDVKMKEKGDIPEGYSVSREKKERFSLILESASTNQTSMYLCASSFPRGAGDSPLHFGNGTRLTVT.

The J gene is TRBJ1-3, the V gene TRBV19; D not certain. V gave up 2 bases and J gave up 0 bases, with 5 bases separating them. CDR1 LNHDA and CDR2 SQIVND come from the germline V gene (reference sequence). This CDR3 is 14 amino acids long. CDR3 amino acids: CASSIRSSGNTIYF. The CDR3 DNA reads TGTGCCAGTAGTATACGGAGCTCTGGAAACACCATATATTTT. Based on the CDR3 plus reference TRBV19 and TRBJ1-3, the full variable domain is DGGITQSPKYLFRKEGQNVTLSCEQNLNHDAMYWYRQDPGQGLRLIYYSQIVNDFQKGDIAEGYSVSREKKESFPLTVTSAQKNPTAFYLCASSIRSSGNTIYFGEGSWLTVV.

V gene TRBV10-3 combines with J gene TRBJ2-1; 7 nucleotides align to TRBD2. Unmatched junction bases numbered 11, after V lost 3 bases and J lost 9 bases. Germline CDR1 reads ENHRY; CDR2 reads SYGVKD. The CDR3 extends over 15 amino acids. The CDR3 region is CAISDARGSNGEQFF. The CDR3 nucleotides read TGTGCCATCAGTGACGCCCGCGGGAGTAACGGTGAGCAGTTCTTC.

This clonotype showed up just a few times. This chain uses TRBV20-1 with TRBJ2-3; maybe TRBD2 (6 bases). The germline V gene has CDR1 DFQATT and CDR2 SNEGSKA (reference sequence). Trimming removed 3 bases at V and 0 bases at J, with 7 bases between. The CDR3 extends over 13 amino acids. The CDR3 sequence: CSARGLSTDTQYF. CDR3 coding DNA: TGCAGTGCTAGGGGACTTAGCACAGATACGCAGTATTTT.

The V call is TRBV6-2 or TRBV6-3, the J call TRBJ2-1; no definite D call. The germline V and J ends were trimmed by 7 bases and 8 bases, with 9 bases remaining between them. Germline CDR1 is MNHEY and CDR2 is SVGEGT. The length of the CDR3 is 11 residues. This chain's CDR3 is CASKLVDEQFF. DNA for the CDR3: TGTGCCAGCAAGCTAGTCGATGAGCAGTTCTTC.

This clonotype was found a few times. The chain carries TRBV3-1 and TRBJ1-6; D not resolved. Germline loops: CDR1 LGHDT, CDR2 YNNKEL (reference sequence). The CDR3 has 14 amino acids. The ends were cut back, 4 bases at V and 10 bases at J, with 14 bases in the middle. CDR3 nucleotide sequence: TGTGCCAGCAGCCTCGCGCCTCGGCGGTCACCCCTCCACTTT. It is translated as CASSLAPRRSPLHF.

This chain connects TRBV4-3 to TRBJ2-7; no clear D gene. Germline values: CDR1 LGHNA, CDR2 YSLEER. Trimming shortened V by 3 bases and J by 1 base, and 10 bases separated the two germline ends. This CDR3 contains 14 residues. In nucleotides, the CDR3 is TGCGCCAGCAGCCAGGGAAGGCAGTCCTACGAGCAGTACTTC. Residues: CASSQGRQSYEQYF.

Only a few counts were recorded for this clonotype. This sequence joins TRBV4-3 and TRBJ1-1; D is perhaps TRBD1 (5 bases). Per the germline V gene, CDR1 is LGHNA and CDR2 is YSLEER. Between the trimmed V and J ends, which lost 2 bases and 0 bases, there was a span of 10 bases. The CDR3 is 15 amino acids. CDR3 in amino acids: CASSQWRTLNTEAFF. The CDR3 DNA reads TGCGCCAGCAGCCAATGGCGGACATTGAACACTGAAGCTTTCTTT.

This clonotype occurred a few times. DNA for the CDR3: TGCAGCGTCGGACAGGGCGGCTCACCCCTCCACTTT. The encoded protein is CSVGQGGSPLHF. The chain links TRBV29-1 to TRBJ1-6; TRBD1 agrees at 8 bases. This CDR3 comprises 12 residues. With 6 bases clipped from V and 10 bases from J, the junction kept 5 bases outside the gene matches. Germline CDR1 is SQVTM and CDR2 is ANQGSEA.

This clonotype showed up just a few times. The J gene is TRBJ1-1, the V gene TRBV20-1; D remains ambiguous. CDR1 is DFQATT and CDR2 is SNEGSKA in the germline V gene (reference sequence). CDR3 length: 12 amino acids. Deletions cut 3 bases from V and 1 base from J, with 6 bases between. The CDR3 spells CSASVGNTEAFF. The CDR3 nucleotides read TGCAGTGCTAGCGTGGGGAACACTGAAGCTTTCTTT.

This rearrangement joins TRBV7-9 to TRBJ2-7, with D unresolved. The CDR3 has 14 amino acids. The V and J ends lost 5 bases and 4 bases respectively, with 15 bases between them. The germline CDR1 and CDR2 sequences are SEHNR and FQNEAQ (reference sequence). The CDR3 nucleotides read TGTGCCAGCAGCACCTTGGAGCGACGGTACGAGCAGTACTTC. As protein: CASSTLERRYEQYF.

This clonotype was observed many times. CDR3 bases: TGTGCCAGCAGCCGTCTTTCCTCTGGAAACACCATATATTTT. Its translation: CASSRLSSGNTIYF. The rearrangement uses TRBV7-9 and TRBJ1-3; D gene ambiguous. Trimming took 5 bases from V and 0 from J, leaving 8 bases between them. Germline lookup yields CDR1 SEHNR and CDR2 FQNEAQ (reference sequence). The CDR3 runs to 14 residues.

The chain couples TRBV18 to TRBJ2-6, with D unclear. The V end was cut by 8 bases, the J end by 0 bases, with 5 bases between. Germline V gene data show CDR1 as KGHSH and CDR2 as LQKENI. The CDR3 has 13 amino acids. The CDR3 is CASHRSGANVLTF. The CDR3 nucleotides read TGTGCCAGCCATCGCTCTGGGGCCAACGTCCTGACTTTC.

The rearrangement links TRBV10-3 to TRBJ2-3; D not certain. V gave up 0 bases and J gave up 0 bases, with 7 bases separating them. Per germline, CDR1 ENHRY and CDR2 SYGVKD. CDR3 size: 15 residues. The CDR3 loop reads CAISESGSSTDTQYF. The DNA of the CDR3 is TGTGCCATCAGTGAGTCCGGTTCTAGCACAGATACGCAGTATTTT.

The chain recombines TRBV3-1 with TRBJ1-1, with unresolved D. The CDR3 sequence is 13 residues long. V was clipped by 3 bases and J by 11 bases, with 16 bases between them. From germline, CDR1 is LGHDT and CDR2 YNNKEL (reference sequence). CDR3 coding DNA: TGTGCCAGCAGCCACGAGGTCGGGCATCGGGCTTTCTTT. The encoded protein is CASSHEVGHRAFF.